This T cell receptor beta chain was retrieved from a study of T cells expressing NK-cell markers. Study-level background: CD3+CD56+NKG2C+, CD3+CD56+NKG2C- and CD3+CD56-NKG2C+ T cells, once sorted, supplied the TCR beta repertoires. Out of eight donors sequenced, seven tested HCMV-seropositive and the remaining one seronegative.

The germline V gene encodes CDR1 SGHRS and CDR2 YFSETQ. The CDR3 covers 15 residues. Libraries used 5'RACE template switching adding universal primer site and UMIs. TCRdb re-called the 5' RACE reads and shows each CDR3 protein once, DNA omitted. The clone table shows about 300,000 distinct CDR3 sequences, with the ten largest holding roughly 4.2%. A remark on this clonotype: Its antigen remains unknown.

Study results and limitations: The study found dominant NKG2C+ clonotypes at about 1.0-8% of CD8+ T cells in roughly six donors.

This chain connects TRBV5-1 to TRBJ1-2. Sequencing was done on a sample of blood T cells: a sorted CD56 or NKG2C T cell subset, CD4+ or CD8+ T cells, or bulk PBMC T cells (not recorded which). The TCR sequence derives from a woman aged 18-69 years in good health. The CDR3 sequence: CASSFTRGSRDGYTF.